This TCR beta chain was sequenced for a study of blood T cells in healthy people across ages. Germline V CDR1 and CDR2: KGHDR, SFDVKD. The CDR3 runs 13 residues. The germline V and J ends were trimmed by 9 bases and 2 bases, with 11 bases remaining between them. The use of a sample-barcoded 5' primer and a J-beta primer mix characterized a second PCR of roughly 7 to 12 cycles. A template-switch adaptor containing 12 random nucleotides labeled each cDNA molecule. TCRdb re-called the 5' RACE reads through MiXCR, storing one row per CDR3 protein. The table lists roughly 680,000 distinct CDR3 sequences, approximately 52% of them singletons.

This sequence originates from a woman of 80 years or more in good health. Sequenced sample: blood. The V call is TRBV24-1, the J call TRBJ2-3, with D perhaps TRBD2 (7 bases). The CDR3 protein is CATAGDTTDTQYF. The CDR3 bases are TGTGCCACCGCGGGGGACACCACAGATACGCAGTATTTT.